A single sample gave rise to the 6 T cell receptor beta chains below, sequenced in a study of cytomegalovirus exposure and HLA in healthy donors. Here immunoSEQ multiplex PCR was the method, and the copy in TCRdb shows in-frame clones only, minus some. The sample contains a few hundred thousand clones, 80% to 90% of which appear only once. Material for sequencing was PBMCs. Receptor source: a woman aged 18-29 years in good health and CMV-seronegative.

This rearrangement joins TRBV5-6 to TRBJ1-1; a weak D match, TRBD1 (5 bases). The germline CDR1 and CDR2 sequences are SGHDT and YYEEEE. CDR3 length: 12 residues. The V gene lost 4 bases and the J gene lost 7 bases, with 11 bases spanning the gap. Here the CDR3 reads CASSAWGGEAFF. The DNA of the CDR3 is TGTGCCAGCAGCGCGTGGGGCGGTGAAGCTTTCTTT.

V gene TRBV6-1 combines with J gene TRBJ1-6; D remains unclear. CDR1 and CDR2 from the germline V gene are MNHNS and SASEGT. The CDR3 length is 15 residues. Trimming left V 0 bases short and J 8 bases short, with 11 bases between. The CDR3 DNA sequence: TGTGCCAGCAGTGAAGCGCAGGCCCCGGATTCACCCCTCCACTTT. Its protein product is CASSEAQAPDSPLHF.

The chain combines TRBV30 with TRBJ2-3; D perhaps matches TRBD1 (6 bases). Trimming pared 2 bases from V and 3 bases from J, leaving 15 bases between. CDR3 size: 15 residues. The germline CDR1 and CDR2 sequences are GTSNPN and SVGIG (reference sequence). The CDR3 DNA sequence: TGTGCCTGGAGTCGGAACACAGGGTTTACAGATACGCAGTATTTT. It is translated as CAWSRNTGFTDTQYF.

CDR3 in amino acids: CASSEARGYTF. The CDR3 DNA is TGTGCCAGCAGTGAAGCGCGGGGCTACACCTTC. The gene calls are TRBV6-1 and TRBJ1-2; D gene uncertain. In germline, CDR1 is MNHNS, CDR2 SASEGT. V lost 0 bases, J lost 8 bases, and 4 bases lay in between. The CDR3 covers 11 residues.

This chain connects TRBV7-9 to TRBJ2-1; 11 nucleotides align to TRBD2. CDR3 size: 15 residues. Trimming at V came to 2 bases and at J to 10 bases, leaving 7 bases not matched to a gene. CDR1 and CDR2 (germline): SEHNR, FQNEAQ (reference sequence). CDR3 residues: CASSLYTSGSYEQFF. CDR3 DNA: TGTGCCAGCAGCTTATATACTAGCGGGAGTTACGAGCAGTTCTTC.

The chain employs TRBV18 and TRBJ1-1, with a weak D call TRBD1 (5 bases). Germline V CDR1 and CDR2: KGHSH, LQKENI. CDR3 length: 14 residues. Deletions cut 0 bases from V and 1 base from J, with 6 bases between. CDR3 coding DNA: TGTGCCAGCTCACCACCGGGGCAGAACACTGAAGCTTTCTTT. Protein: CASSPPGQNTEAFF.